The source of this TCR beta chain is a study of T cell responses to AZD1222 COVID-19 vaccine. The overall study: It was second doses at about 4 or about 12 weeks that were pooled. Study-wide results and limits: Females outnumbered males among donors, who were mostly white British; clonal diversity was possibly underestimated. Regions 160-218 and 743-854 dominated among vaccine-associated CD4 TCRs spanning spike. Spike-specific TCR breadth and depth rose after two AZD1222 doses.

Clones were sequenced by immunoSEQ multiplex PCR, and TCRdb holds only the in-frame ones, with some missing. The sample has under 60,000 clones, around 84% seen once. Remarks on this clone: Its antigen is still unknown.

Germline CDR1 reads WNHNN; CDR2 reads SYGVQD (reference sequence). The CDR3 loop spans 12 amino acids. V was clipped by 4 bases and J by 6 bases, with 8 bases between them. V usage is TRBV10-1 and J usage is TRBJ2-3; D is perhaps TRBD1 (5 bases). The receptor was isolated from an adult in good health. Sequenced here: peripheral blood, sampled on day 0 of AZD1222 vaccination. CDR3 amino acids: CASSVSGDTQYF. The CDR3, as DNA: TGCGCCAGCAGTGTGTCAGGGGATACGCAGTATTTT.